Below are 2 T cell receptor beta chains sequenced from a single sample in a study of Tregs in tolerant kidney transplant recipients. The protocol was immunoSEQ multiplex PCR, while the TCRdb copy is restricted to in-frame clones and leaves out a portion. Recorded for this sample: about 30,000 clones. This material consisted of CD8+ T cells from blood, taken before the transplant. All receptors come from a human donor who received a combined kidney and bone marrow transplant.

The part of the CDR3 DNA that was read is TGTGCCTGGACAGCCGGACAGGGGGCTCACATT. It translates to CAWTAGQGAHI. The CDR3 reads in full as CAWTAGQGAHIQYF. V gene TRBV30 combines with J gene TRBJ2-4; 11 bases are shared with TRBD1. Coverage ceases 3 residues before the CDR3 finishes, and the germline J gene fills in the end. Losses at the gene ends were 4 bases for V and 8 bases for J; bases not matched to a gene: 7. Germline assignment: CDR1 GTSNPN and CDR2 SVGIG (reference sequence). The CDR3 contains 14 residues.

Details on this clone: The CDR3 end falls 3 residues outside the read, so it is completed with the germline J gene. The chain uses TRBV7-8 and TRBJ2-7; no clear D. From germline, CDR1 is SGHVS and CDR2 FQNEAQ. Trimming left V 3 bases short and J 2 bases short, with 2 bases between. The CDR3 totals 11 residues. The sequenced part of the CDR3 DNA is TGTGCCAGCAGCTTTACCTACGAG. Translating it yields CASSFTYE. The whole CDR3 region reads CASSFTYEQYF. The complete variable domain, with remaining parts taken from reference TRBV7-8 and TRBJ2-7, reads GAGVSQSPRYKVAKRGQDVALRCDPISGHVSLFWYQQALGQGPEFLTYFQNEAQLDKSGLPSDRFFAERPEGSVSTLKIQRTQQEDSAVYLCASSFTYEQYFGPGTRLTVT.